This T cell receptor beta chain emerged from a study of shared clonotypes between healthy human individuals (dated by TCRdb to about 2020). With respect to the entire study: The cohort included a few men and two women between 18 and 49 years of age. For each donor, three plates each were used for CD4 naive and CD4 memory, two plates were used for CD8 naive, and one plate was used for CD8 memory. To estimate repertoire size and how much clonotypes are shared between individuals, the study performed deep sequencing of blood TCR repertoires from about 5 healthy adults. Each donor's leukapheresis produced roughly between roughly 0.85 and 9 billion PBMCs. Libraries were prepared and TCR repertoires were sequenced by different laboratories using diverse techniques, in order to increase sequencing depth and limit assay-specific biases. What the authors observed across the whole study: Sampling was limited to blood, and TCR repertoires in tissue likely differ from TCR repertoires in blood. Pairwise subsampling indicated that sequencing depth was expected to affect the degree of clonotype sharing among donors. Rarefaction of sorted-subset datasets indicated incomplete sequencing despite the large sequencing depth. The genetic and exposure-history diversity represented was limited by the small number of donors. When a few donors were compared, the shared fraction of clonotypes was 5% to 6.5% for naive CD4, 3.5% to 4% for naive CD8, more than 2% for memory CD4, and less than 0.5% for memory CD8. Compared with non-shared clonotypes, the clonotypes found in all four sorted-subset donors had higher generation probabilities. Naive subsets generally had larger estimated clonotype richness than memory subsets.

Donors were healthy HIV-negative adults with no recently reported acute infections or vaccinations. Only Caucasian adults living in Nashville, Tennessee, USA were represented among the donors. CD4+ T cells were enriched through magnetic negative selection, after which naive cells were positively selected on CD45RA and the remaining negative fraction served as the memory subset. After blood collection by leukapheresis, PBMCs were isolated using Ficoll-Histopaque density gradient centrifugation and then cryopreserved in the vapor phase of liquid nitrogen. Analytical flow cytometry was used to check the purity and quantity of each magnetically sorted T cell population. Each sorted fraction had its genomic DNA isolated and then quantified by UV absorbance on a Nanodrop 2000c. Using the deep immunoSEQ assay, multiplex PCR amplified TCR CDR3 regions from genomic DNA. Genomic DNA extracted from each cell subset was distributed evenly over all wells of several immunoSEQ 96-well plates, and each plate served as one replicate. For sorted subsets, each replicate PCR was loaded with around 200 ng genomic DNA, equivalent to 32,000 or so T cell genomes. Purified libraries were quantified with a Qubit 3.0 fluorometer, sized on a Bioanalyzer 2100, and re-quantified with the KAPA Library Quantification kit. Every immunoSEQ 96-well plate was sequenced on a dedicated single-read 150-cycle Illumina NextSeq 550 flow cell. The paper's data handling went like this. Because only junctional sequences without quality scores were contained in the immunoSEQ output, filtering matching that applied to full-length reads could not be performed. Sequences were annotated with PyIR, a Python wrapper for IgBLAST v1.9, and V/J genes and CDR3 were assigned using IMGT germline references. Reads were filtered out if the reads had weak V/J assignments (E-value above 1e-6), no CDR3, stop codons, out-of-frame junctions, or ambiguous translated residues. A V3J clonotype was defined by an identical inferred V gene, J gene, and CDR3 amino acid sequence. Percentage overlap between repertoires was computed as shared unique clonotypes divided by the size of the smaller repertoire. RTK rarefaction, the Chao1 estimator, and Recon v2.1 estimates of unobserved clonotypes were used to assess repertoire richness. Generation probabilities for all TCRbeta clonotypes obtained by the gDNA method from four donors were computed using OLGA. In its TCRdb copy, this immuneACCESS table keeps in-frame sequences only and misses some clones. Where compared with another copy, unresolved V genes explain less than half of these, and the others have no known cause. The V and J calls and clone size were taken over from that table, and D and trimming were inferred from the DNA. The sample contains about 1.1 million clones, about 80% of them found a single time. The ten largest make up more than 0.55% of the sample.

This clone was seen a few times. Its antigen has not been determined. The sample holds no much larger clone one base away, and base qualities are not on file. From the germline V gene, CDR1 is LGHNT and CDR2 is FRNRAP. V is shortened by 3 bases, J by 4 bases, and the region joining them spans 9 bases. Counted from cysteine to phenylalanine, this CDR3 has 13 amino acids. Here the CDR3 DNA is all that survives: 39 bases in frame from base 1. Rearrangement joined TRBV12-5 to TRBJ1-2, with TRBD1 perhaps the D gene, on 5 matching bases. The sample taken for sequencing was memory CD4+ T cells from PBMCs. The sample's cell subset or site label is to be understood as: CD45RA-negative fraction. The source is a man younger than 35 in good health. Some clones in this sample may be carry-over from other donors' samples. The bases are TGTGCTAGTGGTTTATCGGGACTCTATGGCTACACCTTC. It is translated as CASGLSGLYGYTF.